This T cell receptor (beta chain) was sequenced during a study of blood T cell repertoires in COVID-19. Study summary: Some COVID-19 samples were acute and others convalescent; all came from the United States, Italy and Spain. Sample material is recorded as cDNA or gDNA derived from T cells, B-cell-depleted T cells, or PBMCs.

In the source study's methods: By means of reference gene primer amplification, nucleated cell counts were estimated. Sequencing was performed with immunoSEQ multiplex PCR; in TCRdb, only in-frame clones are kept and a portion is missing. Clonal size and the V and J genes are those of that table, whereas D and trimming came from the DNA. The data show around 370,000 clones, with almost 90% seen just once and around 7% held by the top ten. This CDR3 is 17 amino acids long. CDR1 is MGHRA, CDR2 YSYEKL, per germline. V was clipped by 3 bases and J by 4 bases; unmatched bases: 4. The chain uses TRBV4-1 and TRBJ2-2; 14 bases are a match to TRBD2. The sequenced sample consisted of peripheral blood. This receptor was obtained from a man in his late teens or twenties with active or convalescent COVID-19. CDR3 sequence: CASSHGTSGRPTGELFF. The CDR3 DNA reads TGCGCCAGCAGCCATGGGACTAGCGGGAGACCCACCGGGGAGCTGTTTTTT.